The rows below give T cell receptor beta chains drawn from one sample of a study of CD8 T cells in ankylosing spondylitis. TCRdb re-analysed the 5' RACE reads in MiXCR, keeping a single row per CDR3 protein. The sample yields some 840,000 distinct CDR3 sequences, 10% to 15% seen once. Source material: blood, either unsorted or a sorted T cell fraction (not recorded which). These receptors all come from a male donor with ankylosing spondylitis. Both conserved end residues are trimmed from each CDR3. Rows give clone size only sometimes, using once, few, many, or a class for an expanded clone.

clone size | J gene | V gene | CDR3 protein
. | TRBJ2-1 | TRBV6-1 | ASSFTFTVNEQF
. | TRBJ1-2 | TRBV12-3/TRBV12-4 | ASSLDRGPFLGGYT
few | TRBJ1-4 | TRBV5-1 | ASSLGTEGEKLF
many | TRBJ2-3 | TRBV7-2 | ASSLDFSTDTQY
many | TRBJ2-7 | TRBV7-2 | ASSLDRQTSYEQY
many | TRBJ1-5 | TRBV6-6 | ASTYGYQPQH
. | TRBJ2-1 | TRBV5-1 | ASRYTSGDYNEQF
few | TRBJ2-2 | TRBV5-1 | ASRGDTGTGELF
many | TRBJ1-1 | TRBV5-1 | ASSLGGRTEAF
. | TRBJ2-2 | TRBV10-3 | AISGRGARTGELF
. | TRBJ2-3 | TRBV24-1 | ATSDLGTSTDTQY
many | TRBJ2-7 | TRBV6-1 | ATHTGTGSLEQY
. | TRBJ1-1 | TRBV4-3 | ASSQDPDRATEAF
. | TRBJ1-1 | TRBV5-1 | ASAGTANTEAF
few | TRBJ2-7 | TRBV6-2/TRBV6-3 | ASSYDRGKQY
few | TRBJ2-6 | TRBV10-2 | ASSGASGANVLT
once | TRBJ1-1 | TRBV5-8 | ASSLERGVEAF
. | TRBJ1-1 | TRBV7-9 | ASSTYDRNTEAF
. | TRBJ1-2 | TRBV27 | ASGSVTGTAYT
. | TRBJ2-5 | TRBV29-1 | SVEGLAGWQETQY
few | TRBJ2-1 | TRBV9 | ASTGTRSYNEQF
. | TRBJ2-7 | TRBV20-1 | SVQEGFYEQY
. | TRBJ2-7 | TRBV12-3/TRBV12-4 | ASSLATGPDYEQY
. | TRBJ1-5 | TRBV20-1 | SAARESGQPQH
many | TRBJ1-2 | TRBV5-1 | ASSSGTGGYGYT
many | TRBJ2-2 | TRBV24-1 | ATSDSGRSTGELF
many | TRBJ1-1 | TRBV5-1 | ASSLAPSGGGATEAF
. | TRBJ2-1 | TRBV9 | ASSVEPTDNEQF
few | TRBJ1-1 | TRBV5-1 | ASSSFQGNTEAF
many | TRBJ2-1 | TRBV29-1 | SVQSGSQSYNEQF
few | TRBJ2-7 | TRBV5-1 | ASSLDRAMGSYEQY
few | TRBJ1-5 | TRBV27 | ASSLFRNQPQH
. | TRBJ2-7 | TRBV5-8 | ASSLLKTTEQY
. | TRBJ2-5 | TRBV27 | ASSPGDRGRPETQY
many | TRBJ1-2 | TRBV6-1 | ASSPEGGLDYGYT
few | TRBJ2-1 | TRBV6-2/TRBV6-3 | ASRRDRVYNEQF
. | TRBJ2-5 | TRBV28 | AISPGNSGETQY
few | TRBJ1-2 | TRBV2 | ASSVRERGHGYT
. | TRBJ1-1 | TRBV6-5 | ASSYGAGPNEAF
once | TRBJ2-2 | TRBV18 | ASSPSHRGGTNTGELF
. | TRBJ2-1 | TRBV20-1 | SGTGRLADYNEQF
many | TRBJ2-3 | TRBV28 | ASRNPGLASDTQY
few | TRBJ2-3 | TRBV29-1 | SVGGPGPDTQY
few | TRBJ1-6 | TRBV4-3 | ASSQDPRQNNSPLH
. | TRBJ2-7 | TRBV25-1 | ASRDTGQYLGEQY
many | TRBJ1-2 | TRBV5-1 | ASSSGLTGYGYT
. | TRBJ1-1 | TRBV29-1 | SVEGRARRTEAF
many | TRBJ1-1 | TRBV3-1 | ASGGQGAEAF
. | TRBJ2-2 | TRBV6-2/TRBV6-3 | ASSYQTGGTGELF
few | TRBJ2-3 | TRBV9 | ASSVSIIDTQY
many | TRBJ1-6 | TRBV5-1 | ASSLVHESSYNSPLH
few | TRBJ2-3 | TRBV18 | ASSPPRTGSTDTQY
few | TRBJ2-1 | TRBV15 | ATSRVLAGDNEQF
few | TRBJ2-1 | TRBV7-9 | ASSLVGGQF